Listed below are T cell receptor beta chains from one sample, sequenced in a study of blood T cells in healthy people across ages. TCRdb re-derived calls from the 5' RACE reads in MiXCR, one entry per CDR3 protein. Of more than 1,000,000 distinct CDR3 sequences in the sample, approximately 25% are singletons; the top ten hold less than 0.75%. Separately, the same data were catalogued under a study of T cells of mothers and their children.

The specimen was blood. These receptors all stem from a girl aged 2-10 years in good health. Each CDR3 is given without its conserved first and last residue.

j_call	v_call	cdr3_aa
TRBJ2-1	TRBV11-3	ARISTAPNEQF
TRBJ1-5	TRBV20-1	SARTGEGQPQH
TRBJ2-1	TRBV7-9	ASSLGGLAGSYNEQF
TRBJ2-5	TRBV20-1	SAHYIDTQY
-	TRBV28	ASRQTIGLEQY
TRBJ2-5	TRBV12-3/TRBV12-4	ASSLSTFEETQY
-	TRBV5-6	ASTFFGGTAEYEQY
TRBJ2-1	TRBV7-8	ASSHLDNEQF
TRBJ2-5	TRBV4-1	ASSQEEGRETQY
TRBJ2-1	TRBV6-4	ASSDSSFYNEQF
TRBJ2-7	TRBV6-1	ASRRYGTGGPYEQY
TRBJ2-7	TRBV20-1	SASYTAHEQY
TRBJ2-3	TRBV7-2	ASSFYPGEGQY
TRBJ2-1	TRBV12-3/TRBV12-4	ASKRLAGESNEQF
TRBJ2-7	TRBV7-8	ASSLDGGALLDQY
TRBJ2-1	TRBV29-1	SVLMREAGNEQF
-	TRBV24-1	ATSAPGEGYNEQF
TRBJ1-4	TRBV11-2	ASSPRGIREKKLF
TRBJ2-1	TRBV3-1	ASSQVRRTEQF
TRBJ2-1	TRBV4-1	ASSQDPGEGV
TRBJ1-1	TRBV12-3/TRBV12-4	ASSSIQGLETQAF
TRBJ2-7	TRBV9	ASSFGQVGVYEQY
TRBJ2-7	TRBV9	ASSPPGTGTYEQY
TRBJ2-3	TRBV4-3	ASSRVGGQDTQY
TRBJ1-6	TRBV4-3	ASSLVQGQGPNSPLH
TRBJ1-4	TRBV7-2	ASSLGLVPKKLF
TRBJ1-2	TRBV7-4	ASTRTPGPSNYGYT
-	TRBV7-6	ASSSTSASGGPYSYEQY
TRBJ1-6	TRBV10-3	AISEWGGGTKAPLH
TRBJ2-2	TRBV2	ASSAGGRELF
TRBJ2-5	TRBV6-5	ASSYAAASQPSKETQY
TRBJ2-4	TRBV28	ASSPRAVVTDIQY